These 11 T cell receptor beta chains were sequenced from one sample in a study of blood T cells in healthy people across ages. A second about 7 to 12 cycle PCR used barcoded and J-beta primers. TCRdb re-called the 5' RACE reads through MiXCR, storing one row per CDR3 protein. The data contain 700,000 or so distinct CDR3 sequences, 40% to 45% of them singletons. The sequenced sample consisted of blood. These receptors were taken from an elderly man in good health.

The V call is TRBV7-9, the J call TRBJ1-1; D is uncertain. Looked up from germline, CDR1 is SEHNR and CDR2 is FQNEAQ (reference sequence). This CDR3 region has 15 residues. Trimming shortened V by 4 bases and J by 0 bases, and 12 bases separated the two germline ends. The CDR3 region is CASSSDGYLNTEAFF. The DNA of the CDR3 is TGTGCCAGCAGCTCGGACGGATATCTGAACACTGAAGCTTTCTTT.

Note on this clonotype: A much bigger clone sits one base away, suggesting this may be a read error. This chain joins TRBV4-2 and TRBJ2-1; 10 nucleotides line up with TRBD2. CDR1 and CDR2 from the germline V gene are LGHNA and YNFKEQ. The CDR3 runs to 17 residues. J lost 8 bases, V lost 0 bases, and 10 bases had no gene match. The CDR3 nucleotides read TGTGCCAGCAGCCAAGATATGCCTAGCGGGGGTATCTATGAGCAGTTCTTC. It is translated as CASSQDMPSGGIYEQFF.

For the CDR3, the DNA is TGTGCCAGCAGCCATACTAGCGGGGGAATCACAGATACGCAGTATTTT. Encoded protein: CASSHTSGGITDTQYF. V and J are TRBV4-2 and TRBJ2-3; 11 bases map to TRBD2. With 3 bases clipped from V and 2 bases from J, the junction kept 4 bases outside the gene matches. Germline V gives CDR1 LGHNA, CDR2 YNFKEQ. The CDR3 loop spans 16 amino acids.

In regard to this clonotype: Mismatch with germline at one junction end may stem from a read error. This chain connects TRBV6-1 to TRBJ1-1, with D maybe TRBD1 (5 bases). CDR3 size: 15 residues. The V gene's germline CDR1 is MNHNS and CDR2 SASEGT. DNA of the CDR3: TGTGCCAGCAGTGATGGGGGACCGAGAGCCACTGGAGCTTTCTTT. Its protein product is CASSDGGPRATGAFF.

This clonotype was seen more than once but under ten times. This chain links TRBV10-3 with TRBJ2-1, with 9 bases matching TRBD2. Germline trimming cut 9 bases from V and 9 bases from J; bases unmatched to any gene: 12. Germline CDR1 ENHRY, CDR2 SYGVKD. The CDR3 extends over 14 amino acids. CDR3 in amino acids: CAMGISGSLAEQFF. The CDR3 coding sequence is TGTGCCATGGGAATTAGCGGGAGTTTGGCTGAGCAGTTCTTC.

The gene calls are TRBV30 and TRBJ2-5; TRBD1 aligns across 9 bases. The CDR3 is 16 residues long. Germline V gene data show CDR1 as GTSNPN and CDR2 as SVGIG (reference sequence). V shed 5 bases, J shed 1 base, and the junction held 11 bases outside the gene matches. CDR3: CAWSLRDRAPQETQYF. As DNA, the CDR3 is TGTGCCTGGTCTCTCCGGGACAGGGCACCCCAAGAGACCCAGTACTTC.

On this clonotype itself: Its ends do not fully match the called genes, so a read error is possible. The chain uses TRBV7-2 and TRBJ2-3; TRBD2 aligns across 9 bases. CDR1 SGHTA and CDR2 FQGNSA come from the germline V gene. The CDR3 has 16 residues. The DNA of the CDR3 is TGTGCCGGCAGCTCCGGGCGGGGGGGTGGTGTAGATACGCAGTATTTT. Translating it yields CAGSSGRGGGVDTQYF.

The CDR3 nucleotides are TGCAGCGTGAAGGACAGTGGGACGGGGAACACCGGGGAGCTGTTTTTT. Amino acid sequence: CSVKDSGTGNTGELFF. The J gene is TRBJ2-2, the V gene TRBV29-1; tentatively, D is TRBD1 (6 bases). The CDR3 spans 16 residues. Germline V lookup: CDR1 SQVTM, CDR2 ANQGSEA. The V gene lost 6 bases and the J gene lost 1 base, with 18 bases spanning the gap.

The J gene is TRBJ2-1, the V gene TRBV7-9; 9 nucleotides align to TRBD2. The germline CDR1 and CDR2 sequences are SEHNR and FQNEAQ (reference sequence). The CDR3 length is 16 residues. V lost 5 bases and J lost 2; bases outside the gene matches: 7. CDR3 coding DNA: TGTGCCAGCAGCCTCGCGGGGGGGGGAGCCTACAATGAGCAGTTCTTC. This codes for CASSLAGGGAYNEQFF.

The CDR3 sequence: CASQVRGVETQYF. The DNA for the CDR3 is TGTGCCAGCCAGGTCAGGGGGGTAGAGACCCAGTACTTC. This chain joins TRBV7-9 and TRBJ2-7, with D tentatively TRBD1 (7 bases). The J call is uncertain, as TRBJ2-5 better fits the DNA end. The CDR3 has 13 residues. Germline V gives CDR1 SEHNR, CDR2 FQNEAQ (reference sequence).

This clonotype was picked up a small number of times. This CDR3 reads CASSLVFGGAGEKLFF. Here the CDR3 DNA reads TGTGCCAGCAGCTTAGTCTTTGGGGGCGCAGGTGAAAAACTGTTTTTT. The chain uses TRBV7-2 and TRBJ1-4, with TRBD1 as a possible D gene (6 bases). The CDR3 sequence is 16 residues long. Germline assignment: CDR1 SGHTA and CDR2 FQGNSA. V was cut by 1 base and J by 7 bases, with 16 bases left in between.